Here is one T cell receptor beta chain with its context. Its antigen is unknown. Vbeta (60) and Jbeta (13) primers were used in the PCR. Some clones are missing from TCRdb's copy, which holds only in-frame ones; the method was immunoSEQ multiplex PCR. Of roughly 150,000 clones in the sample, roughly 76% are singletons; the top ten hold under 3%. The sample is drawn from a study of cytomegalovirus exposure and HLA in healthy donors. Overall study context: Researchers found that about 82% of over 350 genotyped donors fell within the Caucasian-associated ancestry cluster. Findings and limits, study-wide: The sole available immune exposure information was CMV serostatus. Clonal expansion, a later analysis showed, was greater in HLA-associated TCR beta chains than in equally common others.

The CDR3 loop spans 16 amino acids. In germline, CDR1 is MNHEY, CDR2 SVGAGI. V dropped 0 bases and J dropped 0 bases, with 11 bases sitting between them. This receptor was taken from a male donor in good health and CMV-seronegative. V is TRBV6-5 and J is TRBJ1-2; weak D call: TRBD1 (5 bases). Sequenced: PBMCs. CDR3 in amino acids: CASSYSAGPPNYGYTF. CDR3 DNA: TGTGCCAGCAGTTACTCTGCGGGACCTCCTAACTATGGCTACACCTTC.